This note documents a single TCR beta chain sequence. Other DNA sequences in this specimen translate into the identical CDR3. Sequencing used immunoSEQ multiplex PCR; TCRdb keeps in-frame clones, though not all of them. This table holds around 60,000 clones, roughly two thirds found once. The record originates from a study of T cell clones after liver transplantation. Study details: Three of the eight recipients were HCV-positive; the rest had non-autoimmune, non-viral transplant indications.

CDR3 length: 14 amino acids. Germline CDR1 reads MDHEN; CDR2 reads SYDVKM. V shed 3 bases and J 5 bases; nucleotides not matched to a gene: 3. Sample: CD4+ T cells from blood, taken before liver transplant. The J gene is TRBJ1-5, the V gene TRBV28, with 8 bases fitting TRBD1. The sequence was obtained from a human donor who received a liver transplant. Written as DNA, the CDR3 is TGTGCCAGCAGTTTTGACAGGGGTTATCAGCCCCAGCATTTT. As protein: CASSFDRGYQPQHF. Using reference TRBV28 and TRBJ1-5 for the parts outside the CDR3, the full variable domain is DVKVTQSSRYLVKRTGEKVFLECVQDMDHENMFWYRQDPGLGLRLIYFSYDVKMKEKGDIPEGYSVSREKKERFSLILESASTNQTSMYLCASSFDRGYQPQHFGDGTRLSIL.